The 16 T cell receptor beta chains below all came from one sample that was sequenced in a study of T cells in Graves' hyperthyroidism and ophthalmopathy. TCR beta CDR3 sequences were amplified from RNA transcripts. An initial round of RT-PCR targeting the TCR CDR3 relied on the HTBI primer set. TCRdb recomputed calls from the multiplex PCR reads with MiXCR, one row per CDR3 protein. In the table there are about 580,000 distinct CDR3 sequences, approximately 44% of which are singletons. Sequencing was carried out using peripheral blood or thyroid tissue (not recorded which). These receptors came from a woman aged 18-35 years with Graves' hyperthyroidism.

This clonotype was picked up a small number of times. The V gene is TRBV9, the J gene TRBJ2-2; D is ambiguous. V was pared by 4 bases and J by 3 bases, with 25 bases between. The germline CDR1 and CDR2 sequences are SGDLS and YYNGEE. The CDR3 covers 19 residues. The CDR3 spells CASSPTAVADAAHTGELFF. Written as DNA, the CDR3 is TGTGCCAGCAGCCCAACCGCGGTTGCCGACGCTGCGCACACCGGGGAGCTGTTTTTT.

In the case of this clonotype: Just one base apart from a much larger clone, this may be a read error. The chain links TRBV7-2 to TRBJ1-3; perhaps TRBD1 as D (6 bases). CDR3 length: 15 residues. V lost 4 bases, J lost 4 bases, and 14 bases lay in between. Germline CDR1 reads SGHTA; CDR2 reads FQGNSA. The CDR3 here is CASSSSGTRGNTIYF. The DNA for the CDR3 is TGTGCCAGCAGCTCCTCCGGGACAAGGGGAAACACCATATATTTT.

The gene calls are TRBV29-1 and TRBJ1-2, with D perhaps TRBD1 (5 bases). The CDR3 has 13 residues. The V end was cut by 7 bases, the J end by 2 bases, with 14 bases between. The germline CDR1 and CDR2 sequences are SQVTM and ANQGSEA. CDR3 residues: CSGGTGLNYGYTF. CDR3 bases: TGCAGCGGAGGGACGGGGCTAAACTATGGCTACACCTTC.

This clonotype has ten or more counts. The rearrangement uses TRBV19 and TRBJ1-5, with D perhaps matching TRBD1 (5 bases). Germline V gene data show CDR1 as LNHDA and CDR2 as SQIVND (reference sequence). Trimming left V 9 bases short and J 1 base short, with 28 bases between. This CDR3 spans 19 amino acids. The CDR3 is CASTPLRGTRVESNQPQHF. CDR3 sequence (DNA): TGTGCCAGCACGCCCCTCCGGGGGACCAGGGTGGAGAGCAATCAGCCCCAGCATTTT.

The chain recombines TRBV20-1 with TRBJ2-5; the D gene is possibly TRBD1 (6 bases). Trimming removed 1 base from V and 0 bases from J, with 21 bases in between. The germline CDR1 and CDR2 sequences are DFQATT and SNEGSKA (reference sequence). The CDR3 is 18 residues long. The CDR3 coding sequence is TGCAGTGCTAGAGTTAGTCCAGGGGCGGCCGAATACCAAGAGACCCAGTACTTC. Protein: CSARVSPGAAEYQETQYF.

This clonotype showed up many times. This chain connects TRBV15 to TRBJ1-6, with 8 bases matching TRBD1. CDR1 and CDR2 from the germline V gene are LNHNV and YYDKDF (reference sequence). This CDR3 has 14 amino acids. V lost 2 bases to trimming and J lost 9 bases; unmatched junction nucleotides: 3. This chain's CDR3 is CATSRRDRGSPLHF. CDR3 nucleotide sequence: TGTGCCACCAGCAGAAGAGACAGGGGTTCACCCCTCCACTTT.

This clonotype was recorded at least ten times. J is TRBJ2-7 and V is TRBV10-3; TRBD1 agrees at 7 bases. The CDR3 totals 14 residues. J lost 2 bases, V lost 6 bases, and 7 bases had no gene match. From germline, CDR1 is ENHRY and CDR2 SYGVKD. CDR3 coding DNA: TGTGCCATCAGGGGACAGCCCTTGCCCTACGAGCAGTACTTC. Its translation: CAIRGQPLPYEQYF.

The rearrangement links TRBV24-1 to TRBJ1-1, with 8 bases that match TRBD1. The CDR3 runs 14 residues. Looked up from germline, CDR1 is KGHDR and CDR2 is SFDVKD. V shed 5 bases, J shed 3 bases, and the junction held 4 bases outside the gene matches. DNA of the CDR3: TGTGCCACCAGTGGGACAGGGAGGCACACTGAAGCTTTCTTT. This translates into CATSGTGRHTEAFF.

There are many counts of this clonotype. The CDR3 DNA sequence: TGTGCCAGCAGCTTAGGTGGTCCCGGTAGCAATCAGCCCCAGCATTTT. It is translated as CASSLGGPGSNQPQHF. This rearrangement joins TRBV7-9 to TRBJ1-5; D unclear. Trimming removed 1 base from V and 0 bases from J, with 10 bases in between. Germline CDR1 is SEHNR and CDR2 is FQNEAQ (reference sequence). The CDR3 has 16 amino acids.

This clonotype was seen only once. This sequence joins TRBV19 and TRBJ2-1; tentatively, D is TRBD2 (6 bases). Germline values: CDR1 LNHDA, CDR2 SQIVND (reference sequence). Trimming stripped 7 bases from V and 6 bases from J, with 10 bases between. The CDR3 has 12 amino acids. CDR3 loop: CASNTSPNEQFF. Here the CDR3 DNA reads TGTGCCAGTAATACTAGCCCCAATGAGCAGTTCTTC.

This clonotype was observed at least ten times. The rearrangement links TRBV10-3 to TRBJ2-2; D is possibly TRBD1 (6 bases). V was shortened by 0 bases and J by 4 bases, with 12 bases between the two germline ends. Looked up from germline, CDR1 is ENHRY and CDR2 is SYGVKD. The CDR3 has 16 residues. CDR3 in DNA: TGTGCCATCAGTGAGTCCTGGCAGGGGTCCACCGGGGAGCTGTTTTTT. This gives the protein CAISESWQGSTGELFF.

J is TRBJ2-1 and V is TRBV20-1, with D possibly TRBD2 on 6 matching bases. The CDR3 extends over 13 amino acids. V lost 5 bases and J 9 bases, leaving 17 bases between the germline ends. Germline loops: CDR1 DFQATT, CDR2 SNEGSKA (reference sequence). CDR3 coding DNA: TGCAGTGCTGAGAGACTAACGGGAGTTGAGCAGTTCTTC. This sequence encodes CSAERLTGVEQFF.

This clonotype came up a few times. The V gene is TRBV6-5, the J gene TRBJ2-5; no firm D call. V lost 5 bases and J lost 4, with 11 bases in between. This CDR3 has 13 residues. Germline V gives CDR1 MNHEY, CDR2 SVGAGI. CDR3 loop: CASSPLDGETQYF. In DNA form, the CDR3 reads TGTGCCAGCAGTCCCCTGGACGGAGAGACCCAGTACTTC.

This sequence joins TRBV29-1 and TRBJ2-5; 9 bases align to TRBD1. This CDR3 comprises 14 residues. J was trimmed by 4 bases and V by 1 base; bases with no gene match: 4. The germline gives CDR1 SQVTM, CDR2 ANQGSEA. The CDR3 protein is CSVEVTDRGETQYF. The CDR3 region has the DNA TGCAGCGTTGAAGTGACGGACAGGGGAGAGACCCAGTACTTC.

The rearrangement links TRBV12-3 or TRBV12-4 to TRBJ1-1; 8 nucleotides match TRBD1. This CDR3 spans 15 amino acids. The trim removed 5 bases at V and 1 base at J, leaving 6 bases unmatched. The CDR3 spells CASSPGQEPNTEAFF. The DNA of the CDR3 is TGTGCCAGCAGTCCGGGACAGGAACCGAACACTGAAGCTTTCTTT.

With respect to this clonotype: Mismatch with germline at one junction end may stem from a read error. The CDR3 sequence: CACSLEGGLNTEAFF. The CDR3 DNA is TGTGCCTGCAGTTTAGAAGGGGGCTTAAACACTGAAGCTTTCTTT. The chain employs TRBV27 and TRBJ1-1; 7 positions match TRBD1. The CDR3 has 15 amino acids. Germline CDR1 and CDR2: MNHEY and SMNVEV (reference sequence).